These T cell receptor beta chains were read from a single sample in a study of blood T cell repertoires in COVID-19. The assay was immunoSEQ multiplex PCR, and TCRdb's table has in-frame clones only and misses some. There are over 150,000 clones in the sample; approximately 84% occur only once, and approximately 7% lies in the top ten. The sample comprised peripheral blood. The origin of the receptors is a human donor in a cohort sampled during active COVID-19. Both conserved end residues are trimmed from each CDR3.

V: TRBV19
J: TRBJ1-1
CDR3: ASSTSTGGVTEAF

V: TRBV2
J: TRBJ2-7
CDR3: ASSNYLAGGVSGEQY

V: TRBV27
J: TRBJ1-1
CDR3: ASRLRAVTEAF

V: TRBV15
J: TRBJ1-4
CDR3: ATSGTGALNEKLF

V: TRBV7-2
J: TRBJ1-3
CDR3: ASSLAGGQSGNTIY

V: TRBV16
J: TRBJ1-2
CDR3: ASSQLALRAESRGYT

V: TRBV28
J: TRBJ2-1
CDR3: ATHLYTGTSGGEQF

V: TRBV7-2
J: TRBJ2-1
CDR3: ASRPRTSGGMNEQF

V: TRBV5-1
J: TRBJ2-7
CDR3: ASSLDASGAYEQY

V: TRBV9
J: TRBJ1-2
CDR3: ASSGAGFDRSYGYT

V: TRBV25-1
J: TRBJ2-1
CDR3: ASGLAGEQF

V: TRBV29-1
J: TRBJ1-6
CDR3: SVERRERGNSPLH

V: TRBV13
J: TRBJ2-5
CDR3: ASSPGRGSGGKETQY

V: TRBV5-1
J: TRBJ1-4
CDR3: ASSLTTLEGEKLF

V: TRBV7-9
J: TRBJ2-7
CDR3: ASSDTPGLGPYEQY

V: TRBV9
J: TRBJ1-2
CDR3: ASSFHQEQGLVDGYT

V: TRBV30
J: TRBJ2-5
CDR3: AWSVGGVTQY

V: TRBV7-9
J: TRBJ1-2
CDR3: ASSPGQNYGYT

V: TRBV3-1/TRBV3-2
J: TRBJ2-3
CDR3: ASSQRGTDTQY

V: TRBV18
J: TRBJ2-7
CDR3: ASSPPDRTYEQY

V: TRBV11-3
J: TRBJ1-1
CDR3: ASSSSLSNTEAF

V: TRBV6-1
J: TRBJ1-6
CDR3: ASSEVSGQGWDNSPLH